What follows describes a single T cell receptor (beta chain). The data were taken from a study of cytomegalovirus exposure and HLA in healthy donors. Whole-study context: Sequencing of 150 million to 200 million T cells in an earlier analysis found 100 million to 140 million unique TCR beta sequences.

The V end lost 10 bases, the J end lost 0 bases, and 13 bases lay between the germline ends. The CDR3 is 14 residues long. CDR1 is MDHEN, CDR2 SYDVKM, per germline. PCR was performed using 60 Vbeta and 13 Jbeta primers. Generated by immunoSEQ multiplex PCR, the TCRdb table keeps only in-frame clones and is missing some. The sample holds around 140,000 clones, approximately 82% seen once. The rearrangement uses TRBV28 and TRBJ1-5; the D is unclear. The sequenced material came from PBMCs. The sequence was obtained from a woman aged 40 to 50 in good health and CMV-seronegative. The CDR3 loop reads CATDSGYSNQPQHF. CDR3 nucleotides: TGTGCCACTGATTCGGGGTATAGCAATCAGCCCCAGCATTTT.